Shown below are 16 T cell receptor beta chains from a single sample sequenced in a study of sequential checkpoint blockade in melanoma. Treatment noted: randomized to nivolumab then ipilimumab (arm A) or the reverse (arm B). Clones were sequenced by immunoSEQ multiplex PCR, and TCRdb holds only the in-frame ones, with some missing. The sample has around 6,300 clones, roughly 26% seen once. This specimen consisted of tumor tissue (inferred from file names), obtained from a patient given nivolumab and ipilimumab in sequence. Receptor source: a human donor with melanoma.

This clone was picked up a small number of times. The rearrangement links TRBV28 to TRBJ2-2; either TRBD1 or TRBD2 may supply D (5 bases each). V was trimmed by 2 bases and J by 5 bases, leaving 18 bases between them. The germline V gene encodes CDR1 MDHEN and CDR2 SYDVKM. The CDR3 covers 17 residues. The CDR3 nucleotides are TGTGCCAGCAGTTTACACGTGGGAGACAGTCGGACCGGGGAGCTGTTTTTT. This translates into CASSLHVGDSRTGELFF.

As for this clone: The germline gene is not matched at one end of the junction; a read error may be the cause. Some base could not be read or is ambiguous, and its residue is marked X. The chain carries TRBV30 and TRBJ2-7; 7 bases fit TRBD1. This CDR3 contains 14 residues. CDR1 GTSNPN and CDR2 SVGIG come from the germline V gene (reference sequence). CDR3 DNA sequence: TGTRCCTGGGCCCCGACAGGGAAAACCTACGAGCAGTACTTC. Amino acid sequence: CXWAPTGKTYEQYF.

In this sample, this clone turned up a few times. The chain links TRBV28 to TRBJ2-2; D may be TRBD2 (6 bases). Trimming left V 0 bases short and J 7 bases short, with 9 bases between. Per the germline V gene, CDR1 is MDHEN and CDR2 is SYDVKM. This CDR3 comprises 14 residues. The CDR3 nucleotides are TGTGCCAGCAGTTTATGGGGAGCGGGCGGGGAGCTGTTTTTT. Its protein product is CASSLWGAGGELFF.

The V call is TRBV6-1, the J call TRBJ1-1, with 8 bases matching TRBD1. This CDR3 has 16 residues. Germline V gives CDR1 MNHNS, CDR2 SASEGT. V shed 1 base and J 1 base; nucleotides not matched to a gene: 5. CDR3 loop: CASSEGTGRRNTEAFF. The CDR3, as DNA: TGTGCCAGCAGTGAAGGGACAGGGAGACGGAACACTGAAGCTTTCTTT.

This clone qualifies as medium-sized (0.01 to 0.1%). V usage is TRBV11-3 and J usage is TRBJ1-1, with D maybe TRBD1 (5 bases). This CDR3 comprises 19 residues. Trimming pared 5 bases from V and 0 bases from J, leaving 25 bases between. CDR1 SGHNT and CDR2 YENEEA come from the germline V gene. The CDR3 region is CASSREPGPYTSMNTEAFF. CDR3 in DNA: TGTGCCAGCAGCCGAGAGCCGGGGCCCTACACCTCAATGAACACTGAAGCTTTCTTT.

The genes are TRBV11-3 and TRBJ2-5; a weak D match, TRBD1 (6 bases). The germline V gene encodes CDR1 SGHNT and CDR2 YENEEA. The CDR3 extends over 14 amino acids. V gave up 5 bases and J gave up 1 base, with 11 bases separating them. The CDR3 region is CASSPDRSQETQYF. CDR3 in DNA: TGTGCCAGCAGCCCCGACAGGAGCCAAGAGACCCAGTACTTC.

This clone was observed a handful of times. The chain links TRBV6-8 to TRBJ1-1; D ambiguous. From germline, CDR1 is MNHGY and CDR2 SAAAGT. The CDR3 runs to 16 residues. V was pared by 6 bases and J by 2 bases, with 19 bases between. For the CDR3, the DNA is TGTGCCAGCAGCCGCCTCTTCAAAAGGCCAAACACTGAAGCTTTCTTT. Translated, it gives CASSRLFKRPNTEAFF.

This clone came up a few times. V is TRBV28 and J is TRBJ2-1; D is perhaps TRBD2 (6 bases). Per the germline V gene, CDR1 is MDHEN and CDR2 is SYDVKM. The CDR3 has 12 residues. The germline V and J ends were trimmed by 3 bases and 9 bases, with 9 bases remaining between them. The CDR3, as DNA: TGTGCCAGCAGTTTCCAGGGAGGTGAGCAGTTCTTC. Translation gives CASSFQGGEQFF.

This chain links TRBV15 with TRBJ1-4; D may be TRBD1 (6 bases). Germline V gene data show CDR1 as LNHNV and CDR2 as YYDKDF (reference sequence). The CDR3 spans 16 residues. Trimming took 1 base from V and 5 from J, leaving 14 bases between them. DNA for the CDR3: TGTGCCACCAGCAGAGGATCAGGGGCCAAAAATGAAAAACTGTTTTTT. This translates into CATSRGSGAKNEKLFF.

The genes are TRBV6-8 and TRBJ2-7; 11 bases are a match to TRBD2. Germline V gene data show CDR1 as MNHGY and CDR2 as SAAAGT. J was trimmed by 7 bases and V by 2 bases; bases with no gene match: 7. The CDR3 is made up of 15 amino acids. In DNA form, the CDR3 reads TGTGCCAGCAGTTACGAAGCTAGCGGGAGGTCTGAGCAGTACTTC. Protein product: CASSYEASGRSEQYF.

Sample share makes this clone medium-sized. The chain links TRBV9 to TRBJ2-1; 7 bases align to TRBD1. The CDR3 runs to 14 residues. The J segment lost 2 bases and the V segment lost 4 bases, leaving 3 bases of the junction unmatched. Germline loops: CDR1 SGDLS, CDR2 YYNGEE. The CDR3: CASSTQGAYNEQFF. Written as DNA, the CDR3 is TGTGCCAGCAGCACTCAGGGGGCCTACAATGAGCAGTTCTTC.

The table lists this clone with many counts. J is TRBJ2-7 and V is TRBV11-3; D possibly uses TRBD1 or TRBD2 (6 bases each). Germline CDR1 and CDR2: SGHNT and YENEEA. V lost 3 bases to trimming and J lost 0 bases, with 9 bases between them. The CDR3 has 14 amino acids. CDR3 sequence (DNA): TGTGCCAGCAGCTTGGGGGGCCCCTCCTACGAGCAGTACTTC. It is translated as CASSLGGPSYEQYF.

This clone was picked up one time. The chain is built from TRBV18 and TRBJ2-4, with a possible D match to TRBD1 (6 bases). Germline values: CDR1 KGHSH, CDR2 LQKENI. The V end was cut by 6 bases, the J end by 5 bases, with 11 bases between. This CDR3 is built from 13 residues. In DNA, the CDR3 is TGTGCCAGCTCTCCAAACAGGGAAAACATTCAGTACTTC. Its protein product is CASSPNRENIQYF.

V usage is TRBV19 and J usage is TRBJ2-7; TRBD1 agrees at 8 bases. CDR1 LNHDA and CDR2 SQIVND come from the germline V gene (reference sequence). Unmatched junction bases numbered 12, after V lost 4 bases and J lost 4 bases. This CDR3 is built from 16 residues. CDR3 DNA sequence: TGTGCCAGTAGTACCGGGACAGGAGAAGCCCTATACGAGCAGTACTTC. This translates into CASSTGTGEALYEQYF.

V gene TRBV15 combines with J gene TRBJ2-1; 9 nucleotides align to TRBD1. In germline, CDR1 is LNHNV, CDR2 YYDKDF (reference sequence). V was clipped by 0 bases and J by 8 bases; unmatched bases: 20. This CDR3 comprises 20 residues. The chain's CDR3 is CATSREIRVGRDRVVDEQFF. CDR3 nucleotides: TGTGCCACCAGCAGAGAGATCAGGGTCGGCCGGGACAGGGTAGTCGATGAGCAGTTCTTC.

The rearrangement links TRBV5-1 to TRBJ1-2; D gene ambiguous. V lost 3 bases to trimming and J lost 0 bases, with 9 bases between them. Germline assignment: CDR1 SGHRS and CDR2 YFSETQ. This CDR3 has 14 amino acids. CDR3 sequence reads: CASSYSLANYGYTF. The CDR3 DNA follows: TGCGCCAGCAGCTACAGCTTAGCTAACTATGGCTACACCTTC.